The clone carrying this TCR beta chain was observed many times. The sample originates from a study of early T cells in non-severe SARS-CoV-2 infection. This CDR3 comprises 15 residues. Germline values: CDR1 SGHTA, CDR2 FQGTGA. V lost 2 bases and J lost 3; bases outside the gene matches: 2. TCRdb reanalysed the 5' RACE reads using MiXCR and keeps one entry per CDR3 protein. The sample includes tens of thousands of distinct CDR3 sequences, under 6% of them seen just once. The material sequenced was whole blood. The receptor was isolated from an adult who was a healthcare worker with PCR-confirmed SARS-CoV-2 infection or an uninfected control (not recorded which). The V and J genes are TRBV7-3 and TRBJ2-1; 9 nucleotides line up with TRBD2. CDR3 in amino acids: CASSLAGGVYNEQFF. CDR3 in DNA: TGTGCCAGCAGCTTAGCGGGAGGGGTCTACAATGAGCAGTTCTTC. The whole variable domain, filled in from reference TRBV7-3 and TRBJ2-1, reads GAGVSQTPSNKVTEKGKYVELRCDPISGHTALYWYRQSLGQGPEFLIYFQGTGAADDSGLPNDRFFAVRPEGSVSTLKIQRTERGDSAVYLCASSLAGGVYNEQFFGPGTRLTVL.